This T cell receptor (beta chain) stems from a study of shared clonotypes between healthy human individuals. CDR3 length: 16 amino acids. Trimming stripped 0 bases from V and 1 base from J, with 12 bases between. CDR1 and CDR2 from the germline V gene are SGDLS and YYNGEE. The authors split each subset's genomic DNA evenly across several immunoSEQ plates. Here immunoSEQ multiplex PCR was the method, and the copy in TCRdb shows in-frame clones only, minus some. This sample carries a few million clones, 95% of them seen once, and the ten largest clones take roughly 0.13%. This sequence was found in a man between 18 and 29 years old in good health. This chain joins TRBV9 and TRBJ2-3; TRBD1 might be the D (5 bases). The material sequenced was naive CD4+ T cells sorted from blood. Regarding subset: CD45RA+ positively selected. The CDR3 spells CASSVDSGAGTDTQYF. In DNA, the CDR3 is TGTGCCAGCAGCGTAGATTCTGGGGCCGGCACAGATACGCAGTATTTT.